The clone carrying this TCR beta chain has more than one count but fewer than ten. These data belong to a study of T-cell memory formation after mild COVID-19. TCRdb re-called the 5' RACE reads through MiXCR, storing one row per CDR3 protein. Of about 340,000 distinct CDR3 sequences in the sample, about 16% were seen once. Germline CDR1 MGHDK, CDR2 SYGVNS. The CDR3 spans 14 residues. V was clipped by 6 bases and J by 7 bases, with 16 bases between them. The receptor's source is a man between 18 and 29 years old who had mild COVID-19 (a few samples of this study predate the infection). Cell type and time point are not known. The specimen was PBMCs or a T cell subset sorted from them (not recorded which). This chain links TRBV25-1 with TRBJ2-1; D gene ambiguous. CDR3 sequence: CASRSFGTANEQFF. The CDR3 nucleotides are TGTGCCAGCAGATCCTTCGGTACAGCGAATGAGCAGTTCTTC.